Below are 14 T cell receptor beta chains sequenced from a single sample in a study of beta chain features in type 1 diabetes. Sequenced material consisted of expressed TCRB transcripts (all of the isolated RNA was reverse transcribed). Profiling relied on immunoSEQ multiplex PCR, and the TCRdb table lists in-frame clones only, not all of them. The profile covers 150,000 or so clones, with 7.5% to 9.5% appearing a single time and 2% to 3% taken by the ten largest. Sequenced material: central memory CD4+ T cells from blood. The receptors come from a woman under 30 in good health.

The table lists this clone with a few counts. The sample has other DNA sequences that encode this CDR3 too. The gene calls are TRBV7-8 and TRBJ2-5, with no clear D. Germline V gene data show CDR1 as SGHVS and CDR2 as FQNEAQ. The CDR3 is 13 amino acids. The V end was cut by 1 base, the J end by 4 bases, with 7 bases between. The CDR3 protein is CASSLVSRETQYF. The CDR3 DNA follows: TGTGCCAGCAGCTTAGTGTCCCGAGAGACCCAGTACTTC.

The J gene is TRBJ2-5, the V gene TRBV29-1; D unclear. Deletions cut 7 bases from V and 1 base from J, with 13 bases between. The germline V gene has CDR1 SQVTM and CDR2 ANQGSEA. CDR3 length: 13 residues. The CDR3 reads CSALATSQETQYF. The CDR3 DNA reads as TGCAGCGCTTTGGCGACTTCCCAAGAGACCCAGTACTTC.

The rearrangement uses TRBV4-3 and TRBJ2-4, with D possibly being TRBD1 (5 bases). The CDR3 loop spans 15 amino acids. V was clipped by 0 bases and J by 0 bases, with 6 bases between them. The germline gives CDR1 LGHNA, CDR2 YSLEER. The CDR3 here is CASSQDGQAKNIQYF. CDR3 bases: TGCGCCAGCAGCCAAGACGGACAAGCCAAAAACATTCAGTACTTC.

A few counts support this clone. The V call is TRBV5-1, the J call TRBJ1-1, with 7 nucleotides matching TRBD1. Trimming at V came to 4 bases and at J to 4 bases, leaving 10 bases not matched to a gene. Germline assignment: CDR1 SGHRS and CDR2 YFSETQ. This CDR3 spans 15 amino acids. The CDR3 nucleotides are TGCGCCAGCAGCGTCTCCGGGACAGATCTCACTGAAGCTTTCTTT. Translation gives CASSVSGTDLTEAFF.

The chain uses TRBV7-9 and TRBJ1-1, with TRBD1 as a possible D gene (6 bases). Trimming pared 2 bases from V and 1 base from J, leaving 11 bases between. Germline CDR1 and CDR2: SEHNR and FQNEAQ (reference sequence). The CDR3 runs to 15 residues. CDR3 residues: CASSLSGVRNTEAFF. In DNA, the CDR3 is TGTGCCAGCAGCTTATCAGGGGTCCGGAACACTGAAGCTTTCTTT.

CDR3 in DNA: TGTGCCTGGAGTAGTACCCCCACGGGGAATGAAAAACTGTTTTTT. Protein: CAWSSTPTGNEKLFF. The chain employs TRBV30 and TRBJ1-4; no clear D. This CDR3 has 15 residues. V was cut by 2 bases and J by 5 bases, with 15 bases left in between. Germline V gene data show CDR1 as GTSNPN and CDR2 as SVGIG (reference sequence).

The chain carries TRBV5-1 and TRBJ2-3, with D possibly matching TRBD2 (6 bases). This CDR3 spans 14 amino acids. Germline loops: CDR1 SGHRS, CDR2 YFSETQ. V was cut by 4 bases and J by 5 bases, with 14 bases left in between. The CDR3 reads CASSPDGGEDTQYF. CDR3 DNA: TGCGCCAGCAGCCCTGACGGGGGAGAAGATACGCAGTATTTT.

In this sample, this clone turned up a few times. The chain has TRBV18 and TRBJ2-7, with 7 bases identical to TRBD1. The V segment lost 4 bases and the J segment 5 bases; nucleotides outside the gene matches: 8. The CDR3 contains 14 residues. Germline CDR1 reads KGHSH; CDR2 reads LQKENI. The DNA for the CDR3 is TGTGCCAGCTCACAACAGGGGCGCGGCGACGAGCAGTACTTC. Amino acid sequence: CASSQQGRGDEQYF.

This clone has a handful of counts. The sample carries other DNA sequences with the same CDR3. The V gene is TRBV7-9, the J gene TRBJ1-5, with unresolved D. V lost 3 bases to trimming and J lost 7 bases, with 7 bases between them. Germline lookup yields CDR1 SEHNR and CDR2 FQNEAQ (reference sequence). This CDR3 is 12 amino acids long. The DNA of the CDR3 is TGTGCCAGCAGCTTCCCGGGGCAGCCCCAGCATTTT. Protein sequence: CASSFPGQPQHF.

The chain links TRBV7-8 to TRBJ2-7; 12 bases are a match to TRBD2. V lost 1 base and J lost 4; bases outside the gene matches: 8. This CDR3 comprises 17 residues. Germline V gene lookup returns CDR1 SGHVS and CDR2 FQNEAQ. CDR3: CASSLVVLAGGGYEQYF. The CDR3 DNA reads TGTGCCAGCAGCTTAGTCGTACTAGCGGGAGGAGGGTACGAGCAGTACTTC.

A few counts support this clone. This rearrangement joins TRBV2 to TRBJ2-1, with 16 bases identical to TRBD2. The J segment lost 8 bases and the V segment lost 6 bases, leaving 1 base of the junction unmatched. There are 14 residues in the CDR3. From germline, CDR1 is SNHLY and CDR2 FYNNEI. The CDR3 region is CASRGTSGGDEQFF. In DNA, the CDR3 is TGTGCCAGCAGGGGGACTAGCGGGGGGGATGAGCAGTTCTTC.

The V and J genes are TRBV6-5 and TRBJ2-5, with D tentatively TRBD1 (6 bases). The last part of the DNA fits TRBJ2-7 better; the J call may be wrong. Germline loops: CDR1 MNHEY, CDR2 SVGAGI. The CDR3 runs 14 residues. The CDR3 DNA follows: TGTGCCAGCAGCCCCGGAGACAGGTGGAGCGAGCAGTACTTC. Protein: CASSPGDRWSEQYF.

V and J are TRBV7-9 and TRBJ1-4; maybe TRBD1 (5 bases). The CDR3 has 14 amino acids. With 7 bases removed from V and 0 bases from J, the gap between germline ends came to 9 bases. The germline V gene has CDR1 SEHNR and CDR2 FQNEAQ (reference sequence). The CDR3 sequence is CASTGGSTNEKLFF. In DNA, the CDR3 is TGTGCCAGCACGGGGGGTTCAACTAATGAAAAACTGTTTTTT. The full variable domain, with the rest looked up from reference TRBV7-9 and TRBJ1-4, is DTGVSQNPRHKITKRGQNVTFRCDPISEHNRLYWYRQTLGQGPEFLTYFQNEAQLEKSRLLSDRFSAERPKGSFSTLEIQRTEQGDSAMYLCASTGGSTNEKLFFGSGTQLSVL.

At least ten counts were recorded for this clone. The chain uses TRBV9 and TRBJ2-3, with 9 positions matching TRBD2. CDR1 is SGDLS and CDR2 is YYNGEE in the germline V gene. V was pared by 3 bases and J by 7 bases, with 9 bases of the junction left unmatched. This CDR3 comprises 15 residues. The DNA for the CDR3 is TGTGCCAGCAGCGGGGGAGGGCTAGCGGGGAATACGCAGTATTTT. Its translation: CASSGGGLAGNTQYF.